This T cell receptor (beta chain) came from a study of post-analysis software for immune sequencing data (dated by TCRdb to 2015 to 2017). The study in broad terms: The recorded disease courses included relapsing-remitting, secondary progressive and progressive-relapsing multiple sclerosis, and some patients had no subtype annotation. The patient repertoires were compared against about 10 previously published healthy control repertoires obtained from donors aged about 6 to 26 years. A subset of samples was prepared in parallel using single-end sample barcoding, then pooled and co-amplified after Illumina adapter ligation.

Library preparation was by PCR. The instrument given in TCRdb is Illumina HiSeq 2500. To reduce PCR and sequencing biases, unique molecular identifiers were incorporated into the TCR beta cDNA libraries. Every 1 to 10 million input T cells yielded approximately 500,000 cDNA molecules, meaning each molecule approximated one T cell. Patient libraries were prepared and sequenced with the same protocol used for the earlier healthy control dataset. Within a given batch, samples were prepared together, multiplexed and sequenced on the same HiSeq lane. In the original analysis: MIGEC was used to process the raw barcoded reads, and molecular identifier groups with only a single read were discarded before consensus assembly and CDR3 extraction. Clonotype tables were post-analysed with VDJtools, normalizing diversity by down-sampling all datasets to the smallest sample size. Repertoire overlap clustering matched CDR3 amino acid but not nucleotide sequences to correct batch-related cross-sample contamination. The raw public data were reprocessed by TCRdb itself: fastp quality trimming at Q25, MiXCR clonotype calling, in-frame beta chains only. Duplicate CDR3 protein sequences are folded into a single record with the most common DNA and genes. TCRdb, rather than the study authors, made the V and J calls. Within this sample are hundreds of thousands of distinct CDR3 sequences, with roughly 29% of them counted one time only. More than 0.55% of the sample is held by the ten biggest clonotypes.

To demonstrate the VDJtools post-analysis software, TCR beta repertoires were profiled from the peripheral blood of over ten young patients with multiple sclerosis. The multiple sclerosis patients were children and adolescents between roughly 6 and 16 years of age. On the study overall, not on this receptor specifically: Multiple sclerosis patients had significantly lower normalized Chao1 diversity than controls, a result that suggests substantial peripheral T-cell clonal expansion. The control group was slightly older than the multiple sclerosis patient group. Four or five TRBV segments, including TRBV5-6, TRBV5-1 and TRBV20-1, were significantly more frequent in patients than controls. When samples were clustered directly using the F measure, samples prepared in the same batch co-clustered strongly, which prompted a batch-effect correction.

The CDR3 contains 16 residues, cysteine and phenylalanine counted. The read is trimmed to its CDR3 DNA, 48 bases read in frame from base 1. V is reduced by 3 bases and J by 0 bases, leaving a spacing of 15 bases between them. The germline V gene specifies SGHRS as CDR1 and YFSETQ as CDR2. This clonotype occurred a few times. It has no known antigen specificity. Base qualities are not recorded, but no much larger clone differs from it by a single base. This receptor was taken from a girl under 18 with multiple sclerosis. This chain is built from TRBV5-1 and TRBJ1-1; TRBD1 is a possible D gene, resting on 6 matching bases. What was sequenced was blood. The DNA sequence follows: TGCGCCAGCAGCTCAGGCCCAAGGGGGGTGAACACTGAAGCTTTCTTT. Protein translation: CASSSGPRGVNTEAFF. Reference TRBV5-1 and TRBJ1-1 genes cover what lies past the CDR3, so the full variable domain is KAGVTQTPRYLIKTRGQQVTLSCSPISGHRSVSWYQQTPGQGLQFLFEYFSETQRNKGNFPGRFSGRQFSNSRSEMNVSTLELGDSALYLCASSSGPRGVNTEAFFGQGTRLTVV.